This T cell receptor beta chain comes out of a study of blood T cell repertoires in COVID-19. Study summary: Spain, Italy and the United States supplied samples that represented acute and convalescent COVID-19. PBMCs, B-cell-depleted T cells, or T cells were the source of the cDNA or gDNA that made up the material.

In the authors' methods: Amplified reference gene primers provided the basis for estimating nucleated cell counts. This table comes from immunoSEQ multiplex PCR, and its TCRdb copy is limited to in-frame clones, with some not included. The DNA gave D and trimming, while V, J and clone size come from that table. The profile shows 200,000 to 300,000 clones, around 88% of them singletons. This CDR3 comprises 15 residues. Germline lookup yields CDR1 SGHRS and CDR2 YFSETQ. Trimming took 4 bases from V and 7 from J, leaving 17 bases between them. Specimen: peripheral blood. The rearrangement uses TRBV5-1 and TRBJ2-2; D possibly corresponds to TRBD2 (6 bases). This TCR was sampled from an elderly man with acute or convalescent COVID-19. As DNA, the CDR3 is TGCGCCAGCAGCCGGGACTCCCAAGGGGTCGGGGAGCTGTTTTTT. Protein product: CASSRDSQGVGELFF.